These T cell receptor beta chains were read from a single sample in a study of blood T cell repertoires in COVID-19. Only in-frame clones appear in the TCRdb table, and some are missing; sequencing was by immunoSEQ multiplex PCR. Seen here are roughly 150,000 clones, just over 90% observed once, and the top ten hold under 2%. The sequenced sample consisted of peripheral blood. The source is a woman aged 60-75 years with COVID-19, enrolled during active disease. CDR3s include the opening cysteine and the closing phenylalanine or tryptophan. A D gene is named only where the DNA matches it firmly.

TRBD2,TRBV5-1,TRBJ2-1,TGCGCCAGCAGTCTAGCGGGGGGGCCTGGGAACAATGAGCAGTTCTTC,CASSLAGGPGNNEQFF
TRBD1,TRBV10-1,TRBJ1-3,TGCGCCAGCAGTGAGCGTGGGACAGACGTATCTGGAAACACCATATATTTT,CASSERGTDVSGNTIYF
NA,TRBV5-1,TRBJ1-1,TGCGCCAGCAGCTTGGTTGGGGGGAAAGACACTGAAGCTTTCTTT,CASSLVGGKDTEAFF
NA,TRBV2,TRBJ2-3,TGTGCCAGCAGTGCTACAGCTAGCACAGATACGCAGTATTTT,CASSATASTDTQYF
NA,TRBV7-9,TRBJ2-1,TGTGCCAGCAGCTTCTGGGCAGGGGAGTACAATGAGCAGTTCTTC,CASSFWAGEYNEQFF
NA,TRBV6-5,TRBJ1-2,TGTGCCAGCAGTTACTCGAGTGGGGCTTATGGCTACACCTTC,CASSYSSGAYGYTF
NA,TRBV7-9,TRBJ1-4,TGTGCCAGCAGCTTAGAAGGGGTATATGAAAAACTGTTTTTT,CASSLEGVYEKLFF
NA,TRBV5-1,TRBJ2-2,TGCGCCAGCAGCTTTTCTCCCCTGGCCTCGAACACCGGGGAGCTGTTTTTT,CASSFSPLASNTGELFF
TRBD2,TRBV18,TRBJ2-3,TGTGCCAGCTCACCGACTCGGGGAGGGACAGATACGCAGTATTTT,CASSPTRGGTDTQYF
NA,TRBV19,TRBJ1-3,TGTGCCAGCCTCGCGCGGAGATCTACCTCTGGAAACACCATATATTTT,CASLARRSTSGNTIYF